A single sample is the source of the 8 T cell receptor beta chains below, sequenced in a study of graft-versus-host responses after intestinal transplantation. Sequencing was performed with immunoSEQ multiplex PCR; in TCRdb, only in-frame clones are kept and a portion is missing. The sample shows about 90,000 clones, 91% of them seen only once. Antigen specificity for these receptors is unknown. Here the sequenced sample was unstimulated CD8+ T cells sorted from spleen or lymph node cells, taken before intestinal transplant. These TCRs come from a human donor who received an intestinal transplant.

The chain links TRBV30 to TRBJ1-3; the D is unclear. This CDR3 is 14 amino acids long. Germline lookup yields CDR1 GTSNPN and CDR2 SVGIG (reference sequence). With 3 bases removed from V and 0 bases from J, the gap between germline ends came to 9 bases. CDR3 in amino acids: CAWSFGASGNTIYF. The CDR3 coding sequence is TGTGCCTGGAGCTTTGGAGCCTCTGGAAACACCATATATTTT.

V is TRBV7-6 and J is TRBJ2-7; 7 nucleotides agree with TRBD1. The V gene end was trimmed by 7 bases and the J gene end by 2 bases; junction bases not matched to a gene: 5. The CDR3 runs 13 residues. Germline V gene sequence: CDR1 SGHVS, CDR2 FNYEAQ. The CDR3 coding sequence is TGTGCCAGCACCCCAGGGACAGCCTACGAGCAGTACTTC. It yields the protein CASTPGTAYEQYF.

The chain couples TRBV14 to TRBJ2-3; D is ambiguous. Looked up from germline, CDR1 is SGHDN and CDR2 is FVKESK. Trimming cost V 0 bases and J 4 bases, with 8 bases left between them. The CDR3 runs to 14 residues. CDR3 sequence: CASSQESFADTQYF. The CDR3 DNA is TGTGCCAGCAGCCAAGAGAGTTTTGCAGATACGCAGTATTTT. Full variable domain (outside the CDR3, taken from reference TRBV14 and TRBJ2-3): EAGVTQFPSHSVIEKGQTVTLRCDPISGHDNLYWYRRVMGKEIKFLLHFVKESKQDESGMPNNRFLAERTGGTYSTLKVQPAELEDSGVYFCASSQESFADTQYFGPGTRLTVL.

This clone was seen a handful of times. The CDR3 loop reads CAWSRTGREAFF. DNA of the CDR3: TGTGCCTGGAGTCGAACAGGCAGGGAAGCTTTCTTT. The chain carries TRBV30 and TRBJ1-1; D perhaps matches TRBD1 (5 bases). Germline CDR1 reads GTSNPN; CDR2 reads SVGIG (reference sequence). Trimming left V 2 bases short and J 8 bases short, with 12 bases between. This CDR3 has 12 amino acids. The whole variable domain, remainder taken from reference TRBV30 and TRBJ1-1, is SQTIHQWPATLVQPVGSPLSLECTVEGTSNPNLYWYRQAAGRGLQLLFYSVGIGQISSEVPQNLSASRPQDRQFILSSKKLLLSDSGFYLCAWSRTGREAFFGQGTRLTVV.

J is TRBJ2-7 and V is TRBV9, with D possibly TRBD1 on 7 matching bases. Germline CDR1 and CDR2: SGDLS and YYNGEE. V shed 0 bases and J shed 3 bases, with 13 bases lying between them. This CDR3 comprises 15 residues. CDR3 loop: CASSVGGDSVYEQYF. In nucleotides, the CDR3 is TGTGCCAGCAGCGTAGGGGGGGACAGCGTCTACGAGCAGTACTTC.

The sample holds one count of this clone. V usage is TRBV6-5 and J usage is TRBJ1-2; maybe TRBD1 (6 bases). The germline V gene has CDR1 MNHEY and CDR2 SVGAGI. Trimming took off 2 bases at V and 8 bases at J, with 15 bases between the two ends. The CDR3 consists of 14 residues. The CDR3 reads CASSYRGGGWGYTF. The CDR3 coding sequence is TGTGCCAGCAGTTACAGGGGGGGTGGCTGGGGCTACACCTTC.

The chain is built from TRBV27 and TRBJ1-5; TRBD1 aligns across 7 bases. CDR3 length equals 14 residues. Trimming removed 6 bases from V and 5 bases from J; junction bases left unmatched: 7. Looked up from germline, CDR1 is MNHEY and CDR2 is SMNVEV (reference sequence). CDR3 sequence: CASSLTGTHQPQHF. The CDR3 DNA follows: TGTGCCAGCAGCCTGACAGGGACCCATCAGCCCCAGCATTTT.

The V call is TRBV9, the J call TRBJ2-3; 14 bases agree with TRBD2. CDR1 is SGDLS and CDR2 is YYNGEE in the germline V gene. The CDR3 consists of 18 residues. Trimming at V came to 4 bases and at J to 4 bases, leaving 11 bases not matched to a gene. CDR3 sequence reads: CASSPRPTSGGAADTQYF. CDR3 bases: TGTGCCAGCAGCCCCCGGCCGACTAGCGGGGGGGCGGCAGATACGCAGTATTTT.